The 4 T cell receptor beta chains listed next were all sequenced from one sample in a study of shared clonotypes between healthy human individuals. TCRdb's table, derived via immunoSEQ multiplex PCR, lists solely in-frame clones and lacks some. The data contain 450,000 to 500,000 clones, roughly 80% of them singletons. The material sequenced was PBMCs. These receptors were taken from a woman between 35 and 50 years old in good health. Some clones in this sample may be carry-over from other donors' samples.

With respect to this clone: A far larger clone differs by one base, so this is likely a read error. Different DNA sequences within this sample yield the same CDR3. V usage is TRBV29-1 and J usage is TRBJ2-7; 9 nucleotides match TRBD1. Germline V gives CDR1 SQVTM, CDR2 ANQGSEA. This CDR3 has 15 residues. The CDR3 loop reads CSVTPIQGALDEQYF. CDR3 DNA: TGCAGCGTTACGCCAATACAGGGGGCGCTTGACGAGCAGTACTTT.

This clone showed up just once. The chain joins TRBV5-6 to TRBJ2-7, with D perhaps being TRBD1 or TRBD2 (5 bases each). CDR3 size: 14 residues. The germline V gene encodes CDR1 SGHDT and CDR2 YYEEEE. V lost 0 bases and J lost 4, with 11 bases in between. The CDR3 here is CASSLGMGPYEQYF. The CDR3 nucleotides read TGTGCCAGCAGCTTGGGCATGGGACCTTACGAGCAGTACTTC.

Of note for this clone: With only one base between it and a far larger clone, this is likely a read error. This chain connects TRBV19 to TRBJ2-3; TRBD2 aligns across 12 bases. Germline values: CDR1 LNHDA, CDR2 SQIVND (reference sequence). This CDR3 is 16 amino acids long. The V gene end was trimmed by 10 bases and the J gene end by 0 bases; junction bases not matched to a gene: 8. The CDR3 protein is CAIKRLAGASTDTQYF. CDR3 sequence (DNA): TGTGCCATTAAGAGACTAGCGGGGGCTAGCACAGATACGCAGTATTTT.

This chain links TRBV7-2 with TRBJ2-7; 8 bases map to TRBD1. Germline loops: CDR1 SGHTA, CDR2 FQGNSA. CDR3 length: 14 amino acids. After removal of 5 bases from V and 3 bases from J, the junction contained 6 bases not matched to a gene. Written as DNA, the CDR3 is TGTGCCAGCAGCCGAGACAGGGGCGGCTACGAGCAGTACTTC. Translated, it gives CASSRDRGGYEQYF.